Following are 8 T cell receptor beta chains from one sample sequenced in a study of cytomegalovirus exposure and HLA in healthy donors. Both 60 Vbeta primers and 13 Jbeta primers went into the PCR. The method was immunoSEQ multiplex PCR; TCRdb's version includes in-frame clones alone and lacks a portion of them. Among some 150,000 clones listed, roughly 70% were seen once. Sequenced material: PBMCs. The source of these receptors is a man aged 25 to 40 in good health and CMV-seronegative.

This clone was picked up a small number of times. The same CDR3 is also encoded by other DNA sequences in this sample. The rearrangement joins TRBV9 to TRBJ1-3; the D gene is possibly TRBD1 (6 bases). Germline CDR1 is SGDLS and CDR2 is YYNGEE. This CDR3 spans 13 amino acids. V was cut by 4 bases and J by 4 bases, with 9 bases left in between. CDR3 loop: CASSPGTGNTIYF. The CDR3 region has the DNA TGTGCCAGCAGCCCTGGGACAGGAAACACCATATATTTT.

This chain joins TRBV19 and TRBJ2-5; tentatively, D is TRBD2 (6 bases). CDR1 is LNHDA and CDR2 is SQIVND in the germline V gene (reference sequence). The V and J ends lost 5 bases and 5 bases respectively, with 24 bases between them. The CDR3 covers 17 residues. The CDR3 is CASSAGPRDSHRETQYF. The CDR3 nucleotides read TGTGCCAGTAGTGCAGGACCCCGGGACTCACATCGGGAGACCCAGTACTTC.

The V and J genes are TRBV29-1 and TRBJ2-1; 8 bases agree with TRBD1. With 4 bases clipped from V and 10 bases from J, the junction kept 9 bases outside the gene matches. The CDR3 loop spans 13 amino acids. Germline V gene sequence: CDR1 SQVTM, CDR2 ANQGSEA. CDR3 sequence: CSVGGQGSDEQFF. CDR3 DNA sequence: TGCAGCGTTGGTGGACAGGGTTCTGACGAGCAGTTCTTC.

This clone appeared a single time. This sequence joins TRBV18 and TRBJ2-3; 8 bases agree with TRBD2. The J segment lost 1 base and the V segment lost 0 bases, leaving 6 bases of the junction unmatched. The CDR3 extends over 17 amino acids. The germline V gene has CDR1 KGHSH and CDR2 LQKENI. The CDR3: CASSPPTGGLGTDTQYF. Written as DNA, the CDR3 is TGTGCCAGCTCACCACCGACGGGGGGGCTCGGCACAGATACGCAGTATTTT.

V and J are TRBV2 and TRBJ1-4, with 7 bases identical to TRBD1. Germline CDR1 SNHLY, CDR2 FYNNEI. The CDR3 consists of 15 residues. The J segment lost 16 bases and the V segment lost 6 bases, leaving 20 bases of the junction unmatched. CDR3 region: CASRARRDSPRSPFF. CDR3 bases: TGTGCCAGCAGGGCCCGCCGGGACAGTCCAAGGAGTCCGTTTTTT.

The chain recombines TRBV5-6 with TRBJ2-2, with D perhaps matching TRBD2 (5 bases). V was pared by 8 bases and J by 1 base, with 12 bases between. The CDR3 has 14 amino acids. Germline values: CDR1 SGHDT, CDR2 YYEEEE. CDR3 residues: CASSVAGNTGELFF. The CDR3 bases are TGTGCCAGTAGCGTGGCAGGGAACACCGGGGAGCTGTTTTTT.

J is TRBJ2-5 and V is TRBV6-1; 8 nucleotides line up with TRBD2. The DNA end is a closer match to TRBJ2-7, so the J assignment may be wrong. Germline CDR1 and CDR2: MNHNS and SASEGT. The CDR3 loop spans 16 amino acids. This CDR3 is CASSEEVSGVSYEQYF. As DNA, the CDR3 is TGTGCCAGCAGTGAAGAGGTTAGCGGGGTCTCCTACGAGCAGTACTTC.

The genes are TRBV4-1 and TRBJ2-1; 14 bases are shared with TRBD2. The trim removed 4 bases at V and 5 bases at J, leaving 1 base unmatched. Germline CDR1 and CDR2: MGHRA and YSYEKL. This CDR3 is built from 15 residues. CDR3 nucleotide sequence: TGCGCCAGCAGCCGACTAGCGGGGGGGAACAATGAGCAGTTCTTC. Its translation is CASSRLAGGNNEQFF.